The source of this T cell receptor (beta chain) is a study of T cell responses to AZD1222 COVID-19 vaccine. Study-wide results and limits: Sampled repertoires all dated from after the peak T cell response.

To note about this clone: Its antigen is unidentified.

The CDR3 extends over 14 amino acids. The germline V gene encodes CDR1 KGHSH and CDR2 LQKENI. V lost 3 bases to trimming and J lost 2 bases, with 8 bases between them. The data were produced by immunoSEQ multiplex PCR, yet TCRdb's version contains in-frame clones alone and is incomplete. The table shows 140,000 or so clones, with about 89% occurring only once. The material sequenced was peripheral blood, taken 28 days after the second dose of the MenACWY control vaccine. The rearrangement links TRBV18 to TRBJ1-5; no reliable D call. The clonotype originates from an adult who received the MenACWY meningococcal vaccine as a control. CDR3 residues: CASSPGLGNQPQHF. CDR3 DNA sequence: TGTGCCAGCTCACCGGGTTTGGGCAATCAGCCCCAGCATTTT.